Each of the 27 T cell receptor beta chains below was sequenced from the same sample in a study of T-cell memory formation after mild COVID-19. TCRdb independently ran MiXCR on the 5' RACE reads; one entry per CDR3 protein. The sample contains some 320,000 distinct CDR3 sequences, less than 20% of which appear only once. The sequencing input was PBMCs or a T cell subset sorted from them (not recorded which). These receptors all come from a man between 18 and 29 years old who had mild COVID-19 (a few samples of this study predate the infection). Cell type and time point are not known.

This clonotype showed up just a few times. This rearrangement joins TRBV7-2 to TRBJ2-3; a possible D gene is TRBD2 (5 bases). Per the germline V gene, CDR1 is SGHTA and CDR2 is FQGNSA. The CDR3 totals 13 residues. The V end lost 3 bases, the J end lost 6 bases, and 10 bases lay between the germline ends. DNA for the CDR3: TGTGCCAGCAGCTTGGGCGGGTGGGATACGCAGTATTTT. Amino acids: CASSLGGWDTQYF.

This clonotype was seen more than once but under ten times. DNA of the CDR3: TGTGCCAGCAGCCTGGAGGGGAGATCGCGTCAGTTCTTC. Its protein is CASSLEGRSRQFF. The gene calls are TRBV3-1 and TRBJ2-1, with D perhaps TRBD2 (6 bases). Germline V lookup: CDR1 LGHDT, CDR2 YNNKEL (reference sequence). Trimming left V 4 bases short and J 13 bases short, with 17 bases between. The CDR3 spans 13 residues.

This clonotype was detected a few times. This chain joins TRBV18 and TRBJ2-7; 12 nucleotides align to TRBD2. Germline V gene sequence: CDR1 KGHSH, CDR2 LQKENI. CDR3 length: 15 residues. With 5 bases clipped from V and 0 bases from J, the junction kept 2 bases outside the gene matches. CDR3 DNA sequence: TGTGCCAGCTCAACTAGCGGGGGGAGCTCCTACGAGCAGTACTTC. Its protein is CASSTSGGSSYEQYF.

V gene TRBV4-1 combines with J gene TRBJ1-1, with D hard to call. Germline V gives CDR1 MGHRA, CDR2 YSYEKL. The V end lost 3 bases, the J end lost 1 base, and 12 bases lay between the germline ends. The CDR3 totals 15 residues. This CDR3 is CASSHSLGSNTEAFF. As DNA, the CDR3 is TGCGCCAGCAGCCATTCGTTGGGGTCGAACACTGAAGCTTTCTTT.

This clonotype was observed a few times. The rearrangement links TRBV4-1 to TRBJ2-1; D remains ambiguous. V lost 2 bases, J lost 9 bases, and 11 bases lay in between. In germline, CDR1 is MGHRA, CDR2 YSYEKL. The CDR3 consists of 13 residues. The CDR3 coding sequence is TGCGCCAGCAGCCAACCCCCCAAGAGTGAGCAGTTCTTC. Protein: CASSQPPKSEQFF.

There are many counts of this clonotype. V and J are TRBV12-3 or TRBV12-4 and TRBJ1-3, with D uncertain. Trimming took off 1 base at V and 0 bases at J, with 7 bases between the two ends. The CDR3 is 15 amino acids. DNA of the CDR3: TGTGCCAGCAGTTTAGGGCAAAGCTCTGGAAACACCATATATTTT. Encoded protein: CASSLGQSSGNTIYF.

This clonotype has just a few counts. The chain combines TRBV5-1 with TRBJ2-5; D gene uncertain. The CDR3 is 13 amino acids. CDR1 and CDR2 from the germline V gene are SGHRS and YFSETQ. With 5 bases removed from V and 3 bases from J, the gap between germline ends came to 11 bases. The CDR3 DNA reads TGCGCCAGCAGTAATAACCGAGAAGAGACCCAGTACTTC. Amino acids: CASSNNREETQYF.

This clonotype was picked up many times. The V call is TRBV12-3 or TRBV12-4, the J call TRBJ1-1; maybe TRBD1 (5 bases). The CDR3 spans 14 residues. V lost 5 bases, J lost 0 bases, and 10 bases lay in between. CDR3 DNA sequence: TGTGCCAGCAGTCCAACGGGACTGAACACTGAAGCTTTCTTT. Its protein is CASSPTGLNTEAFF.

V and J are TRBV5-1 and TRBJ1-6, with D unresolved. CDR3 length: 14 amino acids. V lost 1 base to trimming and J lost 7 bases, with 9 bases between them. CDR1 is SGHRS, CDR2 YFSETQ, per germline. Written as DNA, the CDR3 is TGCGCCAGCAGCTTGATGTCCGAAAATTCACCCCTCCACTTT. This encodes CASSLMSENSPLHF.

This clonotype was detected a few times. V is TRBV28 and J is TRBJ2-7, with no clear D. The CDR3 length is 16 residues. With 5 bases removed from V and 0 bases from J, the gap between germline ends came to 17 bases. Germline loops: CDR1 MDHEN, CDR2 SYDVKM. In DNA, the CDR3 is TGTGCCAGCAGTCAACCAGTGGGCGATAGCTCCTACGAGCAGTACGTC. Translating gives CASSQPVGDSSYEQYV.

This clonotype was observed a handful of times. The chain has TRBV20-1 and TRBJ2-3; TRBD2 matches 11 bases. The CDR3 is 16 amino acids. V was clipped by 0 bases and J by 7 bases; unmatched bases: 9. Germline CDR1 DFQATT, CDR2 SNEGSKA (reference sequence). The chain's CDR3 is CSARDPFSGGAYTQYF. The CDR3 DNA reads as TGCAGTGCTAGAGACCCGTTTAGCGGGGGGGCGTATACGCAGTATTTT.

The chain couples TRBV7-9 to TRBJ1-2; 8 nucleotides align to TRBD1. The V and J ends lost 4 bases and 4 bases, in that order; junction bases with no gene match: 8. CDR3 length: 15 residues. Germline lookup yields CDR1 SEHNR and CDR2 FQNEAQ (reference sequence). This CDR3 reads CASSSPDRAGYGYTF. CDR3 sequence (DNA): TGTGCCAGCAGCTCCCCGGACAGGGCGGGCTATGGCTACACCTTC.

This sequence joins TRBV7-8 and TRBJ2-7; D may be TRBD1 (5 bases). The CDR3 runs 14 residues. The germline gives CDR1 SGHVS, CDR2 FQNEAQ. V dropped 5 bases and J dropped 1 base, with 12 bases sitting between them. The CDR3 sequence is CASSLRRDSYEQYF. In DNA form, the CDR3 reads TGTGCCAGCAGCCTCCGCAGGGATTCCTACGAGCAGTACTTC.

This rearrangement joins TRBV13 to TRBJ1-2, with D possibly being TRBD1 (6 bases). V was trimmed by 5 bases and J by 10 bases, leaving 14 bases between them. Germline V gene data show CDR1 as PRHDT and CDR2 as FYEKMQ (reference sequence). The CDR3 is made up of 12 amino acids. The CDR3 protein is CASSTYRQDYTF. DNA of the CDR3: TGTGCCAGCAGCACATACCGACAGGACTACACCTTC.

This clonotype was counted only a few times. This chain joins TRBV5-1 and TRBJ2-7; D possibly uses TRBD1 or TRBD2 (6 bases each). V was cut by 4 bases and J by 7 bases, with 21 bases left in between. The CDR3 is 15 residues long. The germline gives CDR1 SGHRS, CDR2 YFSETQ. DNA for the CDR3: TGCGCCAGCAGCACCGCAGGGGAGCCGGGAGAGGAGCAGTACTTC. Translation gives CASSTAGEPGEEQYF. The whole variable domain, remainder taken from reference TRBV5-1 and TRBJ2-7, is KAGVTQTPRYLIKTRGQQVTLSCSPISGHRSVSWYQQTPGQGLQFLFEYFSETQRNKGNFPGRFSGRQFSNSRSEMNVSTLELGDSALYLCASSTAGEPGEEQYFGPGTRLTVT.

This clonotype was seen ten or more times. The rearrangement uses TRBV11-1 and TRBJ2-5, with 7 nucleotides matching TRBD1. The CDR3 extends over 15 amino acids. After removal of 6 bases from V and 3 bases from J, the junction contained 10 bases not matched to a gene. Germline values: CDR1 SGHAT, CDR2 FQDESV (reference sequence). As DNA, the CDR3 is TGTGCCAGCAGGAACCGGGACAGAGGGGAAGAGACCCAGTACTTC. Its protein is CASRNRDRGEETQYF.

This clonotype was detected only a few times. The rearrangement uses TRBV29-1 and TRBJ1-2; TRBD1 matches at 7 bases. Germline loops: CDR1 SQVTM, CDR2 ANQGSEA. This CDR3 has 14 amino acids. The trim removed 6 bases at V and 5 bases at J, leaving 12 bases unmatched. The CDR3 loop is CSVDGTDSLYGYTF. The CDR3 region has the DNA TGCAGCGTCGACGGGACAGATTCATTATATGGCTACACCTTC.

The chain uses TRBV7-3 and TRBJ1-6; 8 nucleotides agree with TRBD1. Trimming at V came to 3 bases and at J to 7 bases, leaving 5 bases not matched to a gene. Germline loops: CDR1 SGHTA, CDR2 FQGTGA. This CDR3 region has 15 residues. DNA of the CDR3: TGTGCCAGCAGCTTCGGACAGGGTGGGAATTCACCCCTCCACTTT. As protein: CASSFGQGGNSPLHF.

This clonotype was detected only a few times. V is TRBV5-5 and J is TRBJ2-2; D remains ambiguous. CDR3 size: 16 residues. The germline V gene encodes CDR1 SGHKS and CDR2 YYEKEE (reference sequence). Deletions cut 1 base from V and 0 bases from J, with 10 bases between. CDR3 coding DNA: TGTGCCAGCAGCTTGATTATTGATACGAACACCGGGGAGCTGTTTTTT. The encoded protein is CASSLIIDTNTGELFF.

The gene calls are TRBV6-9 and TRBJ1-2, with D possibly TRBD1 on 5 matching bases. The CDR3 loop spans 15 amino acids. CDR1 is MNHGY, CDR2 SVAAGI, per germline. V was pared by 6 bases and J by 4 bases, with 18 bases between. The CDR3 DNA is TGTGCCAGCAGCCCCTCCCAATGGGGGATCTATGGCTACACCTTC. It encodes CASSPSQWGIYGYTF.

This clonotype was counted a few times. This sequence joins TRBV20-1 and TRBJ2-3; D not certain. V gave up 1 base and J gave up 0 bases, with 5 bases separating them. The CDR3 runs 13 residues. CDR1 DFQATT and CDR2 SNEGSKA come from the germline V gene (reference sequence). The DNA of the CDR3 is TGCAGTGCTAGAGTTCCAAGCACAGATACGCAGTATTTT. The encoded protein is CSARVPSTDTQYF.

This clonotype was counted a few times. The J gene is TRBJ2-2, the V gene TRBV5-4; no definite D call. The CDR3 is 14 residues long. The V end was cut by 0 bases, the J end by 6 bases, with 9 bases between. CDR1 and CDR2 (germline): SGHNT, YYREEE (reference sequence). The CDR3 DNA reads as TGTGCCAGCAGCTTGGTTGGCCCGTCCGGGGAGCTGTTTTTT. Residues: CASSLVGPSGELFF.

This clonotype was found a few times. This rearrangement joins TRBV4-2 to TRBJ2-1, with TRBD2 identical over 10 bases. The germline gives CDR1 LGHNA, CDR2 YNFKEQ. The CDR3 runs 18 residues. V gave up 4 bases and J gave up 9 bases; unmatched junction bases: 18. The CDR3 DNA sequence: TGTGCCAGCAGCCCCCGCCAAGGGGAAGCGGGGGGGCCTCGTGAGCAGTTCTTC. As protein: CASSPRQGEAGGPREQFF.

For the CDR3, the DNA is TGCGCCAGCAGCCTGCAGGACTGGGCTTCCGAGCAGTACTTC. Amino acids: CASSLQDWASEQYF. This chain connects TRBV4-3 to TRBJ2-7, with D perhaps TRBD2 (5 bases). CDR3 length: 14 amino acids. The ends were cut back, 4 bases at V and 6 bases at J, with 16 bases in the middle. Germline loops: CDR1 LGHNA, CDR2 YSLEER.

DNA of the CDR3: TGTGCCACCAGTGACACAGGGGCCGGGACAGATACGCAGTATTTT. This gives the protein CATSDTGAGTDTQYF. The chain uses TRBV24-1 and TRBJ2-3, with 7 positions matching TRBD1. CDR1 KGHDR and CDR2 SFDVKD come from the germline V gene. Trimming removed 4 bases from V and 3 bases from J; junction bases left unmatched: 6. The CDR3 extends over 15 amino acids.

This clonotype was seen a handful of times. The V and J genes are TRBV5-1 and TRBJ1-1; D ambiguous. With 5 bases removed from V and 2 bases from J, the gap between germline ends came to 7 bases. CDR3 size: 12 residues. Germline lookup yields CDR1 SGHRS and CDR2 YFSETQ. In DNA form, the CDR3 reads TGCGCCAGCAGTGGCGAAAACACTGAAGCTTTCTTT. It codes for CASSGENTEAFF.

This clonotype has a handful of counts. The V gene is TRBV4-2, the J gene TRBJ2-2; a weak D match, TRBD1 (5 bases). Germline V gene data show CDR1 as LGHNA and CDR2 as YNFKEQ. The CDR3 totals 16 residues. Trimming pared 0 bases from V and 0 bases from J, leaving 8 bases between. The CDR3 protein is CASSQDYRSNTGELFF. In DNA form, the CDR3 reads TGTGCCAGCAGCCAAGATTACAGGTCGAACACCGGGGAGCTGTTTTTT.